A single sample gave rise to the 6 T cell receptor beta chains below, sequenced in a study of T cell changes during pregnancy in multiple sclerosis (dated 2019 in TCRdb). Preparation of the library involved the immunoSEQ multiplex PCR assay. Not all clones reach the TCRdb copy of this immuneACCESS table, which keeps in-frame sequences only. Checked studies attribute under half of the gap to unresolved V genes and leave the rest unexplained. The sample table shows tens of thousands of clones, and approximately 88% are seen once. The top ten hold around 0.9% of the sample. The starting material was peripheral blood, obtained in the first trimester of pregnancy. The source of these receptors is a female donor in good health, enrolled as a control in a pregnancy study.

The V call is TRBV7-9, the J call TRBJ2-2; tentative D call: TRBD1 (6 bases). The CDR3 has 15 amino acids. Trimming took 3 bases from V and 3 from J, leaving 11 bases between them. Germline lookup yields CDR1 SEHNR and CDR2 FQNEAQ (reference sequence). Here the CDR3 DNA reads TGTGCCAGCAGCTTTTCCGGACAGTACACCGGGGAGCTGTTTTTT. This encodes CASSFSGQYTGELFF.

This CDR3 is CAISGDRAAYGYTF. The CDR3 DNA is TGTGCCATCAGTGGGGACAGGGCGGCATATGGCTACACCTTC. V gene TRBV10-3 combines with J gene TRBJ1-2; TRBD1 agrees at 9 bases. CDR1 is ENHRY and CDR2 is SYGVKD in the germline V gene. The CDR3 spans 14 residues. The V and J ends lost 4 bases and 5 bases, in that order; junction bases with no gene match: 5.

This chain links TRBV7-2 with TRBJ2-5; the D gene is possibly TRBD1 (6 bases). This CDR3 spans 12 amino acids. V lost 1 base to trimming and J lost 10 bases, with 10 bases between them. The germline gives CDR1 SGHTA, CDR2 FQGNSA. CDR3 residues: CASSLVKGDQYF. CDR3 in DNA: TGTGCCAGCAGCTTAGTGAAGGGGGACCAGTACTTC.

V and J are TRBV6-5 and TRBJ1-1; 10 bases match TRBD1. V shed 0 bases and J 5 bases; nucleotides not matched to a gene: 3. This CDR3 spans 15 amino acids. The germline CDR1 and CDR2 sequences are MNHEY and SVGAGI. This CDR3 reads CASSYSTGGGTEAFF. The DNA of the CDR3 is TGTGCCAGCAGTTACTCGACAGGGGGCGGAACTGAAGCTTTCTTT.

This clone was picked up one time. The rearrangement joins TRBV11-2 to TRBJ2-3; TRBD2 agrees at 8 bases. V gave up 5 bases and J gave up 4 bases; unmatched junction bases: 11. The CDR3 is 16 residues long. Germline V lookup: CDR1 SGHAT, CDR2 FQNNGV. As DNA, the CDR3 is TGTGCCAGCAGCCCAGCGGGAGTAGACGGATCAGATACGCAGTATTTT. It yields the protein CASSPAGVDGSDTQYF.

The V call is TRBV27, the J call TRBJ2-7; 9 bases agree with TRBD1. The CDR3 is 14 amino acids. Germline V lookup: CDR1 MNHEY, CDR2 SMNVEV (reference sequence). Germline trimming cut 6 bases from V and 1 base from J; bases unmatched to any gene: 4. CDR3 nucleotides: TGTGCCAGCAGGAAACAGGGGGCATCCTACGAGCAGTACTTC. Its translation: CASRKQGASYEQYF.